The sequence of this T cell receptor beta chain was determined in a study of blood T cell repertoires in COVID-19 (dated by TCRdb to about 2020). Regarding the study in general: Collaborator samples came from the United States, Italy and Spain and covered acute and convalescent phases of COVID-19. The material from the prospective study consisted of cDNA or gDNA derived from T cells, B-cell-depleted T cells, or PBMCs. Subjects who had been exposed to COVID-19, were actively infected with it, or had recovered from it provided the deeply sampled blood TCRbeta repertoires that made up the dataset. The repertoires were released in a freely available public database intended as a resource for research on the immune response to SARS-CoV-2. Samples were obtained from the ongoing ImmuneRACE study (first 160 participants) and from some 1,200 subjects provided by 6 global collaborators. A de-identified subject ID, COVID-19 status, age in years and sex were almost always included in the sample metadata. HLA class I and class II types, where available, came from metadata supplied by the sample provider rather than from assay-based typing. Results and caveats for the whole study, not just this receptor: How much clinical and demographic metadata was included differed by source and by participant, and the metadata was provided uncurated.

CDR1 and CDR2 are drawn from the germline V gene: WSHSY, SAAADI. V drops 0 bases and J drops 0 bases, leaving 12 bases in between. The CDR3, from cysteine to phenylalanine, totals 17 residues. CDR3 DNA only is kept here, 51 bases in frame from base 1. TCRbeta CDR3 regions were amplified from genomic DNA by means of the immunoSEQ Assay, a bias-controlled multiplex PCR. The paper's processing steps were these. The number of nucleated cells in each sample was estimated by amplification of reference gene primers within the assay. Sequence reads were collapsed and filtered to measure the absolute abundance of every unique TCRbeta CDR3 rearrangement. For each sample, productive Simpson clonality was calculated as the square root of Simpson's diversity index across productive rearrangements. TCRdb limited this immuneACCESS table to in-frame rearrangements with V and J called. A share of clones is missing; checked studies link under half to unresolved V genes, and the rest is unexplained. The DNA was the basis for D and trimming; V, J and clone size are from that table. This sample holds under 200,000 clones; 86% were observed only once. The ten most abundant clones make up 7% to 8% of the sample.

Each collaborating institution followed its own protocols to collect whole blood in K2EDTA tubes. Collaborator samples were shipped for TCRbeta analysis as frozen whole blood, isolated PBMCs, or DNA extracted from either sample type. A note on this clone: The clone's antigen remains unknown. The record has no base qualities; no much larger clone is one base away.

The rearrangement joined TRBV10-2 to TRBJ2-1; a tentative D call is TRBD2 (6 bases match). The sample taken for sequencing was peripheral blood. The receptor's source is a woman older than 75 in a cohort sampled during active or convalescent COVID-19. In nucleotides, the sequence is TGCGCCAGCAGTGAGTCTAGGAGGGTTTCCTCCTACAATGAGCAGTTCTTC. Translated, it reads CASSESRRVSSYNEQFF.